This T cell receptor beta chain was documented in a study of blood T cells in healthy people across ages. The overall study: The capture of about one barcoded beta molecule per two T cells was achieved by template switching. Overall study results and limits: The lack of PBMC sorting stopped any conclusive naive versus antigen-experienced comparison.

Total RNA amounts of at least 6 micrograms were extracted per sample. V lost 8 bases, J lost 2 bases, and 10 bases lay in between. Germline CDR1 and CDR2: MNHNS and SASEGT. The CDR3 runs 12 residues. The sample holds a few counts of this clonotype. Its antigen is as yet unknown. A second PCR, run for about 7 to 11 cycles, used a sample-barcoded 5' primer plus a J-beta primer mix. Each of the samples gave a minimum of 2.5 million paired-end reads that contained CDR3. TCRdb independently ran MiXCR on the 5' RACE reads; one entry per CDR3 protein. This sample carries 1.4 million to 1.5 million distinct CDR3 sequences, about 43% of them seen once, and the ten largest clones take approximately 7.9%.

Input material: blood. The V and J genes are TRBV6-1 and TRBJ2-7, with D possibly matching TRBD2 (5 bases). The source is a young woman in good health. The CDR3 DNA follows: TGTGCCAGCGTCGAGCGGCCCTACGAGCAGTACTTC. Amino acids: CASVERPYEQYF.